The TCR beta chain under discussion was sequenced for a study of cytomegalovirus exposure and HLA in healthy donors. Concerning this clone: The antigen is unknown.

Germline assignment: CDR1 MNHEY and CDR2 SMNVEV (reference sequence). Trimming cost V 4 bases and J 5 bases, with 24 bases left between them. The CDR3 is 17 amino acids. Vbeta (60) and Jbeta (13) primers were used in the PCR. The repertoire was sequenced with immunoSEQ multiplex PCR; TCRdb's copy has only in-frame clones and lacks some. The sample comprises about 140,000 clones, approximately 80% of which are singletons, and 1.5% to 2.5% rests with the top ten. General study findings and limits: Presence/absence comparisons presumed near-even sequencing depth among donors. Data from an earlier analysis indicated that most TCR beta V segments were productive either about 87% or about 30% of the time. The study found most TCR sequences rare, yet found some public TCRs in many donors.

Source material: PBMCs. V usage is TRBV27 and J usage is TRBJ2-7; tentative D call: TRBD1 (5 bases). The receptor was isolated from a woman in her 40s in good health and CMV-seronegative. CDR3 DNA sequence: TGTGCCAGCAGTTCGCCTCAAAAGGGGTTCGGGTCGGACGAGCAGTACTTC. This translates into CASSSPQKGFGSDEQYF.